This is a list of T cell receptor beta chains from one sample in a study of T cells in Graves' hyperthyroidism and ophthalmopathy. TCRdb reprocessed the multiplex PCR reads via MiXCR and lists one record per CDR3 protein. The profile covers hundreds of thousands of distinct CDR3 sequences, with 38% appearing a single time and 8% to 9% taken by the ten largest. What was sequenced was blood. All receptors come from a man aged 18 to 29 with Graves' hyperthyroidism. The CDR3 runs from the conserved cysteine through the conserved F or W. Each record gives: CDR3 protein, CDR3 DNA, V gene, J gene, clone size, D gene. D genes are given only for firm matches. The listing skips clone size in some rows; elsewhere it reads once, few, many or a size class.

CDR3 protein: CSVLDRVNTGELFF
CDR3 DNA: TGCAGCGTTCTGGACAGGGTGAACACCGGGGAGCTGTTTTTT
V gene: TRBV29-1
J gene: TRBJ2-2
clone size: many
D gene: TRBD1

CDR3 protein: CASSVVGDGTEAFF
CDR3 DNA: TGTGCCAGCAGTGTTGTGGGGGACGGCACTGAAGCTTTCTTT
V gene: TRBV2
J gene: TRBJ1-1
clone size: -
D gene: -

CDR3 protein: CAISRGANRGHGYTF
CDR3 DNA: TGTGCCATCAGTCGCGGGGCGAATAGAGGACATGGCTACACCTTC
V gene: TRBV10-3
J gene: TRBJ1-2
clone size: -
D gene: -

CDR3 protein: CASSNSGGGNVLTF
CDR3 DNA: TGTGCCAGCAGCAACTCGGGGGGCGGCAACGTCCTGACTTTC
V gene: TRBV12-3/TRBV12-4
J gene: TRBJ2-6
clone size: many
D gene: -

CDR3 protein: CSVETEMAAGGETQYF
CDR3 DNA: TGCAGCGTTGAAACGGAGATGGCGGCAGGAGGGGAGACCCAGTACTTC
V gene: TRBV29-1
J gene: TRBJ2-5
clone size: many
D gene: -

CDR3 protein: CASRRDLPYEQYF
CDR3 DNA: TGTGCCAGCAGAAGGGACTTACCCTACGAGCAGTACTTC
V gene: TRBV12-3/TRBV12-4
J gene: TRBJ2-7
clone size: -
D gene: -

CDR3 protein: CASPTGTGELFF
CDR3 DNA: TGTGCCAGCCCCACCGGGACCGGGGAGCTGTTTTTT
V gene: TRBV6-5
J gene: TRBJ2-2
clone size: few
D gene: -

CDR3 protein: CASSVEAGNEQYF
CDR3 DNA: TGTGCCAGCAGCGTAGAAGCCGGCAACGAGCAGTACTTC
V gene: TRBV9
J gene: TRBJ2-7
clone size: few
D gene: -

CDR3 protein: CATSRLGASGRAWGEQYF
CDR3 DNA: TGTGCCACCAGCAGGTTGGGGGCTAGCGGGAGGGCCTGGGGCGAGCAGTACTTC
V gene: TRBV15
J gene: TRBJ2-7
clone size: -
D gene: TRBD2

CDR3 protein: CASSYTGREGGYTF
CDR3 DNA: TGTGCCAGCAGTTACACGGGAAGGGAGGGCGGCTACACCTTC
V gene: TRBV25-1
J gene: TRBJ1-2
clone size: few
D gene: -

CDR3 protein: CASNPLGRGNTEAFF
CDR3 DNA: TGTGCCAGCAACCCCCTCGGACGGGGGAACACTGAAGCTTTCTTT
V gene: TRBV12-3/TRBV12-4
J gene: TRBJ1-1
clone size: -
D gene: -

CDR3 protein: CASSGPGRGETQYF
CDR3 DNA: TGTGCCAGCAGTGGCCCAGGGAGAGGGGAGACCCAGTACTTC
V gene: TRBV12-3/TRBV12-4
J gene: TRBJ2-5
clone size: many
D gene: -

CDR3 protein: CASRELDGANYGYTF
CDR3 DNA: TGTGCCAGCCGTGAGTTGGACGGAGCTAACTATGGCTACACCTTC
V gene: TRBV10-3
J gene: TRBJ1-2
clone size: -
D gene: -

CDR3 protein: CASTHSGRGRNTEAFF
CDR3 DNA: TGTGCCAGCACCCATTCCGGCCGGGGACGGAACACTGAAGCTTTCTTT
V gene: TRBV7-9
J gene: TRBJ1-1
clone size: -
D gene: -

CDR3 protein: CSARVILASEKLFF
CDR3 DNA: TGCAGTGCTAGAGTGATCCTGGCGTCTGAAAAACTGTTTTTT
V gene: TRBV20-1
J gene: TRBJ1-4
clone size: many
D gene: -

CDR3 protein: CSVEEVGHLQETQYF
CDR3 DNA: TGCAGCGTTGAAGAGGTTGGGCACCTTCAAGAGACCCAGTACTTC
V gene: TRBV29-1
J gene: TRBJ2-5
clone size: many
D gene: -

CDR3 protein: CSARERGGVDTIYF
CDR3 DNA: TGCAGTGCTAGGGAGAGGGGGGGAGTAGACACCATATATTTT
V gene: TRBV20-1
J gene: TRBJ1-3
clone size: -
D gene: -

CDR3 protein: CSATLLGRGWYGTEAFF
CDR3 DNA: TGCAGTGCCACTCTACTTGGGAGGGGTTGGTATGGCACTGAAGCTTTCTTT
V gene: TRBV20-1
J gene: TRBJ1-1
clone size: -
D gene: -

CDR3 protein: CASSQVQNYGYTF
CDR3 DNA: TGTGCCAGCAGCCAAGTACAGAACTATGGCTACACCTTC
V gene: TRBV14
J gene: TRBJ1-2
clone size: -
D gene: -

CDR3 protein: CASRHNTEAFF
CDR3 DNA: TGTGCCAGCAGACATAACACTGAAGCTTTCTTT
V gene: TRBV6-4
J gene: TRBJ1-1
clone size: many
D gene: -

CDR3 protein: CASRHNREPSYEQYF
CDR3 DNA: TGCGCCAGCAGGCACAACAGGGAACCATCCTACGAGCAGTACTTC
V gene: TRBV10-2
J gene: TRBJ2-7
clone size: -
D gene: -

CDR3 protein: CSVVSGELFF
CDR3 DNA: TGCAGCGTTGTTTCGGGGGAGCTGTTTTTT
V gene: TRBV29-1
J gene: TRBJ2-2
clone size: many
D gene: -

CDR3 protein: CASSLGSGGEETQYF
CDR3 DNA: TGTGCCAGCAGCTTAGGGAGTGGGGGCGAAGAGACCCAGTACTTC
V gene: TRBV7-8
J gene: TRBJ2-5
clone size: many
D gene: -

CDR3 protein: CASSQGQGSGYEQYF
CDR3 DNA: TGCGCCAGCAGCCAAGGCCAGGGAAGTGGCTACGAGCAGTACTTC
V gene: TRBV11-2
J gene: TRBJ2-7
clone size: -
D gene: -

CDR3 protein: CASSYQTGGGNQPQHF
CDR3 DNA: TGTGCCAGCAGTTACCAGACAGGGGGCGGCAATCAGCCCCAGCATTTT
V gene: TRBV5-6
J gene: TRBJ1-5
clone size: -
D gene: TRBD1

CDR3 protein: CASSPRTGREYGYTF
CDR3 DNA: TGTGCCAGCAGCCCCAGGACAGGGCGGGAGTATGGCTACACCTTC
V gene: TRBV7-8
J gene: TRBJ1-2
clone size: few
D gene: TRBD1

CDR3 protein: CASSLDNRWTEAFF
CDR3 DNA: TGTGCCAGCAGCTTAGATAATCGGTGGACTGAAGCTTTCTTT
V gene: TRBV11-2
J gene: TRBJ1-1
clone size: few
D gene: -

CDR3 protein: CASTLPRTDEQYF
CDR3 DNA: TGTGCCAGCACCCTCCCGAGGACCGACGAGCAGTACTTC
V gene: TRBV7-9
J gene: TRBJ2-7
clone size: -
D gene: -

CDR3 protein: CSVLKGPLITEAFF
CDR3 DNA: TGCAGCGTTCTTAAGGGTCCCTTGATCACTGAAGCTTTCTTT
V gene: TRBV29-1
J gene: TRBJ1-1
clone size: many
D gene: -

CDR3 protein: CSARDRGRSGELFF
CDR3 DNA: TGCAGTGCTAGAGATAGGGGGCGAAGCGGGGAGCTGTTTTTT
V gene: TRBV20-1
J gene: TRBJ2-2
clone size: -
D gene: TRBD1

CDR3 protein: CASLGQPPNEKLFF
CDR3 DNA: TGTGCCAGCCTGGGACAGCCTCCTAATGAAAAACTGTTTTTT
V gene: TRBV19
J gene: TRBJ1-4
clone size: few
D gene: TRBD1

CDR3 protein: CASSSPTGGNQETQYF
CDR3 DNA: TGTGCCAGCAGCTCCCCGACAGGGGGTAATCAAGAGACCCAGTACTTC
V gene: TRBV7-9
J gene: TRBJ2-5
clone size: -
D gene: TRBD1